This is a list of T cell receptor beta chains from one sample in a study of blood T cell repertoires in COVID-19. Here immunoSEQ multiplex PCR was the method, and the copy in TCRdb shows in-frame clones only, minus some. This repertoire shows about 120,000 clones, about nine tenths found once; its top ten account for 7.7%. Sequencing was performed on peripheral blood. The receptors were gathered from a human donor in a cohort sampled during active COVID-19. CDR3s include the opening cysteine and the closing phenylalanine or tryptophan. A D gene is named only where the DNA matches it firmly. Clone size appears in some rows only: once, few, many, or a class for an expanded clone.

clone_size: NA
j_call: TRBJ2-7
v_call: TRBV2
d_call: NA
cdr3_aa: CASSEPFLPYEQYF
cdr3_nt: TGTGCCAGCAGTGAACCGTTCCTCCCCTACGAGCAGTACTTC

clone_size: NA
j_call: TRBJ1-5
v_call: TRBV12-5
d_call: NA
cdr3_aa: CASGRALGGGHQPQHF
cdr3_nt: TGTGCTAGTGGCCGGGCTCTCGGGGGGGGGCATCAGCCCCAGCATTTT

clone_size: NA
j_call: TRBJ2-1
v_call: TRBV11-2
d_call: NA
cdr3_aa: CASSLMGLRADEQFF
cdr3_nt: TGTGCCAGCAGCTTAATGGGCCTGCGGGCGGATGAGCAGTTCTTC

clone_size: few
j_call: TRBJ1-5
v_call: TRBV6-5
d_call: NA
cdr3_aa: CASSYYGGSSNQPQHF
cdr3_nt: TGTGCCAGCAGTTACTATGGGGGGAGCAGCAATCAGCCCCAGCATTTT

clone_size: NA
j_call: TRBJ1-1
v_call: TRBV5-5
d_call: TRBD1
cdr3_aa: CASSRPGQGILAEAFF
cdr3_nt: TGTGCCAGCAGTCGACCGGGACAGGGTATATTGGCTGAAGCTTTCTTT

clone_size: NA
j_call: TRBJ1-1
v_call: TRBV7-2
d_call: NA
cdr3_aa: CASSLVGGNTEAFF
cdr3_nt: TGTGCCAGCAGCTTGGTAGGGGGGAACACTGAAGCTTTCTTT

clone_size: NA
j_call: TRBJ2-7
v_call: TRBV28
d_call: TRBD1
cdr3_aa: CASGRTGTGAYEQYF
cdr3_nt: TGTGCCAGCGGAAGAACCGGGACAGGGGCCTACGAGCAGTACTTC

clone_size: few
j_call: TRBJ2-5
v_call: TRBV5-1
d_call: NA
cdr3_aa: CASSAFILIQETQYF
cdr3_nt: TGCGCCAGCAGCGCCTTCATACTAATTCAAGAGACCCAGTACTTC

clone_size: NA
j_call: TRBJ1-3
v_call: TRBV18
d_call: NA
cdr3_aa: CASSPQGYLLGNTIYF
cdr3_nt: TGTGCCAGCTCACCCCAGGGCTACCTTCTGGGAAACACCATATATTTT

clone_size: few
j_call: TRBJ2-1
v_call: TRBV19
d_call: NA
cdr3_aa: CASSADGSSYNEQFF
cdr3_nt: TGTGCCAGTAGTGCCGACGGGAGCTCCTACAATGAGCAGTTCTTC

clone_size: few
j_call: TRBJ1-2
v_call: TRBV6-6
d_call: NA
cdr3_aa: CASSYSNQVYGYTF
cdr3_nt: TGTGCCAGCAGTTACTCGAACCAGGTCTATGGCTACACCTTC

clone_size: NA
j_call: TRBJ1-5
v_call: TRBV6-5
d_call: NA
cdr3_aa: CASSSGQHWQPQHF
cdr3_nt: TGTGCCAGCAGTTCCGGACAGCACTGGCAGCCCCAGCATTTT

clone_size: once
j_call: TRBJ2-1
v_call: TRBV7-9
d_call: TRBD1
cdr3_aa: CASSDRGQVDNEQFF
cdr3_nt: TGTGCCAGCAGCGACAGGGGACAGGTCGACAATGAGCAGTTCTTC

clone_size: NA
j_call: TRBJ1-2
v_call: TRBV5-4
d_call: TRBD1
cdr3_aa: CASSQQGARGYTF
cdr3_nt: TGTGCCAGCAGCCAACAGGGGGCGCGGGGCTACACCTTC

clone_size: NA
j_call: TRBJ1-4
v_call: TRBV18
d_call: TRBD1
cdr3_aa: CASSPSGTGSEKLFF
cdr3_nt: TGTGCCAGCTCACCATCCGGGACAGGGAGTGAAAAACTGTTTTTT

clone_size: NA
j_call: TRBJ2-6
v_call: TRBV27
d_call: NA
cdr3_aa: CASSFSSGANVLTF
cdr3_nt: TGTGCCAGCAGTTTTAGCTCTGGGGCCAACGTCCTGACTTTC

clone_size: NA
j_call: TRBJ1-4
v_call: TRBV19
d_call: NA
cdr3_aa: CASSLSLGGGEKLFF
cdr3_nt: TGTGCCAGTAGTCTGTCCCTCGGGGGTGGTGAAAAACTGTTTTTT